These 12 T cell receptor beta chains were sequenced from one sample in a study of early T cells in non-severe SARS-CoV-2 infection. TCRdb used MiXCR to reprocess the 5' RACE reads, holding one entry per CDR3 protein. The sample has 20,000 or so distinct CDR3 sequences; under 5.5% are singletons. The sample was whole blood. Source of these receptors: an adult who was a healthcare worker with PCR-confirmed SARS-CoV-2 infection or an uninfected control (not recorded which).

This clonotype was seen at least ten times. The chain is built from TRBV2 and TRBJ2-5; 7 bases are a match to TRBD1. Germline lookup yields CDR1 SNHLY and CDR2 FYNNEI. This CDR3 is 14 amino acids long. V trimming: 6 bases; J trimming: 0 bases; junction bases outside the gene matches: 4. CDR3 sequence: CASRGTVYQETQYF. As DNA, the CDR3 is TGTGCCAGCAGGGGGACAGTATACCAAGAGACCCAGTACTTC.

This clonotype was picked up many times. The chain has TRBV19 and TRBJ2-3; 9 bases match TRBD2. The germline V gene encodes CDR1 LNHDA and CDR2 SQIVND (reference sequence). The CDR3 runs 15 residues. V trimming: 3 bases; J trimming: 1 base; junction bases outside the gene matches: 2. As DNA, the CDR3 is TGTGCCAGTAGTATCAGACTAGCGGGCACAGATACGCAGTATTTT. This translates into CASSIRLAGTDTQYF.

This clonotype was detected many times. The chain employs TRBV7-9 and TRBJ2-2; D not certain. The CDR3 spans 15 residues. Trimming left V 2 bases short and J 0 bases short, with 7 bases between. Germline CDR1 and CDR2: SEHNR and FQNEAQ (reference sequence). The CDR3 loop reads CASSLRLANTGELFF. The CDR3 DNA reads TGTGCCAGCAGCTTAAGGCTAGCGAACACCGGGGAGCTGTTTTTT.

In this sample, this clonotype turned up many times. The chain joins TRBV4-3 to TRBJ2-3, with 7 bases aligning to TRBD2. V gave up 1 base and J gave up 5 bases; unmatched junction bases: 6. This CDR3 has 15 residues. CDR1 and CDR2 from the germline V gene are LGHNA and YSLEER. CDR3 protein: CASSQGGTNLDTQYF. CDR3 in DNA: TGCGCCAGCAGCCAAGGGGGGACTAATTTAGATACGCAGTATTTT.

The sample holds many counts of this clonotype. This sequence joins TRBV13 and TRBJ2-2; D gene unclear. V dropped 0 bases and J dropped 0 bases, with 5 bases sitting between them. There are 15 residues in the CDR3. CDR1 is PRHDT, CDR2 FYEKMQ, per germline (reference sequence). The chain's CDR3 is CASSLGRSNTGELFF. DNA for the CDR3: TGTGCCAGCAGCTTAGGAAGGTCGAACACCGGGGAGCTGTTTTTT.

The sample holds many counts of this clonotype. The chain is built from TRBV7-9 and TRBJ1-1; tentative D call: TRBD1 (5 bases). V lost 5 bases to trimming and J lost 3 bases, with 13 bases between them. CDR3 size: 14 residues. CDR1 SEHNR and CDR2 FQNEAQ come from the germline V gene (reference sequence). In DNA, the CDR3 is TGTGCCAGCAGCCTGGGACTGTACGACACTGAAGCTTTCTTT. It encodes CASSLGLYDTEAFF.

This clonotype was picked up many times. CDR3 amino acids: CASSLGLAGAHPKFF. The DNA of the CDR3 is TGTGCCAGCAGCTTGGGACTAGCGGGCGCTCACCCCAAGTTCTTC. The chain uses TRBV7-6 and TRBJ2-1, with 12 bases that match TRBD2. V lost 3 bases and J lost 14; bases outside the gene matches: 11. Per germline, CDR1 SGHVS and CDR2 FNYEAQ. The CDR3 contains 15 residues.

This CDR3 reads CASSPGTPNEQFF. CDR3 sequence (DNA): TGTGCCAGCAGCCCGGGGACTCCTAATGAGCAGTTCTTC. The V gene is TRBV3-1, the J gene TRBJ2-1; TRBD2 is a possible D gene (6 bases). Germline V gene lookup returns CDR1 LGHDT and CDR2 YNNKEL (reference sequence). The CDR3 is 13 residues long. The V and J ends lost 4 bases and 7 bases respectively, with 11 bases between them.

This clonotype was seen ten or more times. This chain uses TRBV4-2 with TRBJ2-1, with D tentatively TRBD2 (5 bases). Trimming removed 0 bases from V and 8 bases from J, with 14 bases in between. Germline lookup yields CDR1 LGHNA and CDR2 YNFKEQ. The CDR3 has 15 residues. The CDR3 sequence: CASSQEEGSNDEQFF. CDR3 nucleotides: TGTGCCAGCAGCCAAGAGGAAGGGAGTAACGATGAGCAGTTCTTC.

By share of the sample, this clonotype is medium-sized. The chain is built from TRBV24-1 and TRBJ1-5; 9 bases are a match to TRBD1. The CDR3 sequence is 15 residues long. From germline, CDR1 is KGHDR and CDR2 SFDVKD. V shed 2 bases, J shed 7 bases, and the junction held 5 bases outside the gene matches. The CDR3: CATSDYRGLRQPQHF. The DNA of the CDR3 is TGTGCCACCAGTGATTACAGGGGGCTCAGGCAGCCCCAGCATTTT.

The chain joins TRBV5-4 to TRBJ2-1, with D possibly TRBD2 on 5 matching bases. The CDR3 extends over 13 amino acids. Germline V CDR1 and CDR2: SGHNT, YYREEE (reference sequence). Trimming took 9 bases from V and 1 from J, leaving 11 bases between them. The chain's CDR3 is CATEAESYNEQFF. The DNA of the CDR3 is TGTGCCACGGAGGCGGAATCCTACAATGAGCAGTTCTTC.

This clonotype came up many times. CDR3 sequence: CASRTENQGHEQYF. CDR3 coding DNA: TGTGCCAGCAGAACCGAAAACCAGGGGCACGAGCAGTACTTC. This chain links TRBV6-1 with TRBJ2-7, with TRBD1 as a possible D gene (6 bases). V shed 6 bases and J shed 5 bases, with 17 bases lying between them. The germline CDR1 and CDR2 sequences are MNHNS and SASEGT. The CDR3 runs to 14 residues.